The sequence of this TCR beta chain was determined in a study of shared clonotypes between healthy human individuals (TCRdb year 2020). Regarding the complete study: Three men and a couple of women, aged 18 to 49 years, made up the cohort. Blood TCR repertoires of a handful of healthy adults were deeply sequenced to estimate repertoire size and the extent of clonotype sharing between individuals. Different laboratories and diverse techniques were used to prepare libraries and sequence TCR repertoires, to increase sequencing depth and limit assay-specific biases. For each donor, CD4 naive and CD4 memory were each given three plates, CD8 naive was given two plates, and CD8 memory was given one plate. Each donor's leukapheresis produced roughly between roughly 0.85 and 9.5 billion PBMCs.

For the CD8 naive samples, CD45RO-negative cells were positively selected for CCR7, yielding a CD45RA+CCR7+ population from which TemRA cells were excluded. Donors were healthy HIV-negative adults with no recently reported acute infections or vaccinations. Every donor was a Caucasian adult residing in Nashville, Tennessee, USA. After blood collection by leukapheresis, PBMCs were isolated using Ficoll-Histopaque density gradient centrifugation and then cryopreserved in the vapor phase of liquid nitrogen. Analytical flow cytometry was used to check the purity and quantity of every magnetically sorted T cell population. Genomic DNA was isolated from every sorted fraction and measured by UV absorbance on a Nanodrop 2000c. This clone was observed once. Its antigen specificity is not known. There are no base qualities to consult, and no much larger clone falls within one base. What the research found in general, with its limitations: When a few donors were compared, the shared fraction of clonotypes was about 5% for naive CD4, over 3% for naive CD8, 2.3% for memory CD4, and roughly 0.43% for memory CD8. Pairwise subsampling led to the expectation that sequencing depth would affect the degree of clonotype sharing among donors. Naive subsets generally had larger estimated clonotype richness than memory subsets did. Incomplete sequencing was indicated by rarefaction of sorted-subset datasets, despite the large sequencing depth. Because the study included a small number of donors, the genetic and exposure-history diversity represented was limited. Clonotypes shared by all four sorted-subset donors showed higher generation probabilities than non-shared clonotypes. Sampling was restricted to blood, and TCR repertoires in tissue are likely to differ from TCR repertoires in blood.

TCR CDR3 regions were amplified from genomic DNA by multiplex PCR using the deep immunoSEQ assay. For each cell subset, the extracted genomic DNA was distributed evenly across all wells of several immunoSEQ 96-well plates, and each plate served as one replicate. For sorted subsets, roughly 200 ng of genomic DNA, equivalent to 30,000 or so T cell genomes, went into each replicate PCR. The purified libraries were quantified using a Qubit 3.0 fluorometer, sized with a Bioanalyzer 2100, and then quantified again using the KAPA Library Quantification kit. Each immunoSEQ 96-well plate was sequenced on its own single-read 150-cycle Illumina NextSeq 550 flow cell. The study's processing was this. Because the immunoSEQ output held only junctional sequences and lacked quality scores, the filtering could not match the filtering applied to full-length reads. Sequences were annotated with PyIR, a Python wrapper for IgBLAST v1.9, using IMGT germline references to assign V/J genes and CDR3. Reads were filtered out if the reads had weak V/J assignments (E-value above 1e-6), no CDR3, stop codons, out-of-frame junctions, or ambiguous translated residues. V3J clonotypes were defined as sequences sharing an identical inferred V gene, J gene, and CDR3 amino acid sequence. Percentage overlap between repertoires was calculated by dividing the number of shared unique clonotypes by the size of the smaller repertoire. Repertoire richness was assessed with RTK rarefaction, the Chao1 estimator, and Recon v2.1 estimates of unobserved clonotypes. Generation probabilities for all TCRbeta clonotypes obtained by the gDNA method from a few donors were computed using OLGA. Entries here come from immuneACCESS through TCRdb and include only in-frame sequences with V and J called. Some clones fail to appear in such tables; in the studies checked, an unresolved V gene covers under half of the shortfall, and the cause of the remainder is unknown. V, J and clone size are taken as reported in that table, and D and trimming were inferred from the DNA itself. The sample yields about 680,000 clones; 90% to 95% were counted once. The leading ten clones occupy about a quarter of the sample.

The CDR3 spans 14 residues, from the cysteine through the phenylalanine. Only CDR3 DNA is held: 42 bases, read in frame from base 1. V loses 4 bases, J loses 2 bases, and the germline ends lie 12 bases apart. CDR1 and CDR2 are read off the germline V gene as SQVTM and ANQGSEA. The source is a man aged 25-45 years in good health. The rearranged segments are TRBV29-1 and TRBJ2-1, with no confidently assigned D gene. Sequences were obtained from naive CD8+ T cells sorted from blood. Reading the label with the study, this specimen's cell subset or site is: CD45RA+CCR7+. The CDR3: CSVVGYATYNEQFF. At the DNA level, the sequence is TGCAGCGTTGTTGGGTACGCGACCTACAATGAGCAGTTCTTC.